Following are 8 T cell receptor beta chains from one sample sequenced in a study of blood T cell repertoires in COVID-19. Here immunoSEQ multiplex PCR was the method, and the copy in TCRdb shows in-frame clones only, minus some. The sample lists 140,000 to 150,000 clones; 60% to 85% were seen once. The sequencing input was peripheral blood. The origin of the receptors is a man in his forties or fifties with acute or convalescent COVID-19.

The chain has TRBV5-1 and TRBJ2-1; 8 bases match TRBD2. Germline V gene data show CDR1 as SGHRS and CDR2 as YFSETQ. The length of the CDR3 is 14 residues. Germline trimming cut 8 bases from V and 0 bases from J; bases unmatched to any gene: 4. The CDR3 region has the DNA TGCGCCAGTGCCGGGGGGGACTCCTACAATGAGCAGTTCTTC. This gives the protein CASAGGDSYNEQFF.

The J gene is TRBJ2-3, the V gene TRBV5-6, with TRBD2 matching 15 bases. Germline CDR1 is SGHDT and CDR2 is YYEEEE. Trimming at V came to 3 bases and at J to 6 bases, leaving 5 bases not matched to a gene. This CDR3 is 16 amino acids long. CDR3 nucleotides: TGTGCCAGCAGCTCGGGACTAGCGGGGGGCTACGATACGCAGTATTTT. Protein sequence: CASSSGLAGGYDTQYF.

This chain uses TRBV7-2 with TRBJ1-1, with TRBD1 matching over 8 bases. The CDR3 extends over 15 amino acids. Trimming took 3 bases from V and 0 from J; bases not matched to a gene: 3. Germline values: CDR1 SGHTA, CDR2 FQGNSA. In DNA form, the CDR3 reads TGTGCCAGCAGCTTTACAGGGGGACTGAACACTGAAGCTTTCTTT. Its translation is CASSFTGGLNTEAFF.

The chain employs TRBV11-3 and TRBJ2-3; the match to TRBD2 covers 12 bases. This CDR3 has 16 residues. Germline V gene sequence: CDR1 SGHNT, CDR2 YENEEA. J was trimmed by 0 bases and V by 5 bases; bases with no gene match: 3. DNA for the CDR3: TGTGCCAGCAGCCCGGGACTAGCGGGTAGCACAGATACGCAGTATTTT. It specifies CASSPGLAGSTDTQYF.

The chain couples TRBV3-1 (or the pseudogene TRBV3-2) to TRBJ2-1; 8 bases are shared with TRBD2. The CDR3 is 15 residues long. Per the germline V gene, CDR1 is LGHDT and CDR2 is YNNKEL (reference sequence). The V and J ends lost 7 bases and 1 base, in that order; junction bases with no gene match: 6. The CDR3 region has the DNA TGTGCCAGCAACGGCGGGGGGAGGTCCTACAATGAGCAGTTCTTC. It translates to CASNGGGRSYNEQFF.

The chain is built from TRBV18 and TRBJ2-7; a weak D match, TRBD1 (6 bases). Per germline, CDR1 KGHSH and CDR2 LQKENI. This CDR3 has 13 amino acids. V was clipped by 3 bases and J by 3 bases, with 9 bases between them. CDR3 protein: CASSPGTNYEQYF. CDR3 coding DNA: TGTGCCAGCTCACCCGGGACAAACTACGAGCAGTACTTC. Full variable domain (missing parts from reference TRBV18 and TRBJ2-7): NAGVMQNPRHLVRRRGQEARLRCSPMKGHSHVYWYRQLPEEGLKFMVYLQKENIIDESGMPKERFSAEFPKEGPSILRIQQVVRGDSAAYFCASSPGTNYEQYFGPGTRLTVT.

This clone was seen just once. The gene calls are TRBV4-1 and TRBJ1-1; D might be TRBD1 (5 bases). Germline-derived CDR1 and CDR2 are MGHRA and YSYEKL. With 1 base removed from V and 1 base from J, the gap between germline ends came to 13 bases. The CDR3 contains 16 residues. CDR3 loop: CASSQVGRGRNTEAFF. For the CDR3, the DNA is TGCGCCAGCAGCCAAGTTGGAAGGGGCCGGAACACTGAAGCTTTCTTT.

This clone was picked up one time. Here the CDR3 reads CASSHPGTTSYEQYF. CDR3 DNA: TGCGCCAGCAGCCATCCGGGGACTACCTCCTACGAGCAGTACTTC. The V and J genes are TRBV4-1 and TRBJ2-7; TRBD2 agrees at 7 bases. J was trimmed by 0 bases and V by 3 bases; bases with no gene match: 5. The CDR3 is 15 amino acids. Germline V gene lookup returns CDR1 MGHRA and CDR2 YSYEKL.